A single sample is the source of the 5 T cell receptor beta chains below, sequenced in a study of T cell responses to AZD1222 COVID-19 vaccine. Using immunoSEQ multiplex PCR, the repertoire was profiled, and TCRdb retains in-frame clones only, with some absent. The repertoire holds 95,000 to 150,000 clones, with roughly 87% as singletons. The material was peripheral blood, obtained 28 days after the second AZD1222 dose. These receptors came from an adult who received the AZD1222 COVID-19 vaccine.

In DNA form, the CDR3 reads TGTGCCAGCAGCTTAGCCTTTCGTCAGTCTGACGACTATGGCTACACCTTC. This codes for CASSLAFRQSDDYGYTF. The rearrangement uses TRBV7-9 and TRBJ1-2, with no clear D. The V end was cut by 0 bases, the J end by 3 bases, with 17 bases between. Germline V gene lookup returns CDR1 SEHNR and CDR2 FQNEAQ (reference sequence). This CDR3 comprises 17 residues.

The chain couples TRBV5-1 to TRBJ1-4; no definite D call. The V gene lost 0 bases and the J gene lost 6 bases, with 15 bases spanning the gap. CDR3 length: 16 residues. Germline CDR1 SGHRS, CDR2 YFSETQ. CDR3 sequence: CASSLVLRERHEKLFF. The CDR3, as DNA: TGCGCCAGCAGCTTGGTGTTGAGGGAGAGGCATGAAAAACTGTTTTTT.

The rearrangement uses TRBV4-3 and TRBJ1-3; D unresolved. The ends were cut back, 0 bases at V and 3 bases at J, with 12 bases in the middle. This CDR3 region has 16 residues. From germline, CDR1 is LGHNA and CDR2 YSLEER. The CDR3 DNA is TGCGCCAGCAGCCAAGATTCCGCCGGGAGTGGAAACACCATATATTTT. This encodes CASSQDSAGSGNTIYF.

This clone has more than one count but fewer than ten. The rearrangement links TRBV2 to TRBJ1-2, with D tentatively TRBD1 (5 bases). Trimming shortened V by 6 bases and J by 4 bases, and 12 bases separated the two germline ends. CDR3 length equals 13 residues. The germline CDR1 and CDR2 sequences are SNHLY and FYNNEI. CDR3 sequence reads: CASSAQGGYGYTF. The CDR3 nucleotides are TGTGCCAGCAGCGCCCAGGGAGGCTATGGCTACACCTTC.

The rearrangement joins TRBV12-3 or TRBV12-4 to TRBJ1-5; no clear D. Trimming removed 0 bases at V and 5 bases at J, with 5 bases between. The CDR3 loop spans 13 amino acids. CDR3 coding DNA: TGTGCCAGCAGTTTAGCGCTAGATCAGCCCCAGCATTTT. Translating it yields CASSLALDQPQHF.